These T cell receptor beta chains were read from a single sample in a study of CD8+CD57+ T cells in acquired aplastic anemia. One entry per CDR3 protein, called by TCRdb with MiXCR from the reads. This sample has 250,000 to 350,000 distinct CDR3 sequences, with about 56% found just once. Material for sequencing was sorted CD4+, CD8+, or CD8+CD57+ T cells (not recorded which) from PBMCs. The receptor source for this set is a human donor with severe aplastic anemia or a healthy control (not recorded which). The CDR3 runs from the conserved cysteine through the conserved F or W. Fields, in order: D gene, clone size, J gene, V gene, CDR3 DNA, CDR3 protein. A D gene is named only where the DNA matches it firmly. Size tells how often a clone was seen (once, few, many) or the class of an expanded clone, and some rows leave it out.

>.|.|TRBJ1-6|TRBV19
TGTGCCAGTAGCCACGGGACATCACTCCTTGACTATAATTCACCCCTCCACTTT
CASSHGTSLLDYNSPLHF
>.|.|TRBJ2-7|TRBV12-3/TRBV12-4
TGTGCCAGCAGGCAAGGACGGAACTACGAGCAGTACTTC
CASRQGRNYEQYF
>.|many|TRBJ1-4|TRBV12-3/TRBV12-4
TGTGCCAGCAGTTTAGCTGAAGGAAAACTGTTTTTT
CASSLAEGKLFF
>.|.|TRBJ2-5|TRBV10-3
TGTGCCATCAGTGAGTCGGACAGACTGTACCAAGAGACCCAGTACTTC
CAISESDRLYQETQYF
>.|once|TRBJ2-2|TRBV2
TGTGCCAGCAGTGCCCACGGGGAGCTGTTTTTT
CASSAHGELFF
>.|.|TRBJ2-3|TRBV20-1
TGCAGTGCTGGCCCAAGAGATACGCAGTATTTT
CSAGPRDTQYF
>.|.|TRBJ2-7|TRBV2
TGTGCCGGCCGCCGGACAGTAATAGTCTCCGAGCAGTACTTC
CAGRRTVIVSEQYF
>.|.|TRBJ1-2|TRBV10-3
TGTGCCATCAGTGAGTCGGAGTCGTTCTATGGCTACACCTTC
CAISESESFYGYTF
>.|many|TRBJ1-4|TRBV6-2/TRBV6-3
TGTGCCAGCAAATCCGTGGGAGGAGGACAGCAGAATGAAAAACTGTTTTTT
CASKSVGGGQQNEKLFF
>.|few|TRBJ2-5|TRBV7-2
TGTGCCGGAGAGACCCAGTACTTC
CAGETQYF
>TRBD1|once|TRBJ1-1|TRBV5-1
TGCGCCAGCAGCACAGGGACAGGGACTGAAGCTTTCTTT
CASSTGTGTEAFF
>.|many|TRBJ1-6|TRBV4-1
TGCGCCAGCAGCCAAGACTCTTCACCCCTCCACTTT
CASSQDSSPLHF
>TRBD1|many|TRBJ2-2|TRBV7-9
TGTGCCAGCAGCCCACAGGGGGGTTTCACCGGGGAGCTGTTTTTT
CASSPQGGFTGELFF
>.|.|TRBJ2-3|TRBV10-3
TGTGCCATCAGTGAGTTGGGGTCCGGTCAAGATACGCAGTATTTT
CAISELGSGQDTQYF
>TRBD1|.|TRBJ2-7|TRBV4-3
TGCGCCAGCAGCCATGGGACAGCCACCTACGAGCAGTACTTC
CASSHGTATYEQYF
>.|few|TRBJ1-2|TRBV29-1
TGCAGCGTTGATGGAACCTATGGCTACACCTTC
CSVDGTYGYTF
>.|many|TRBJ2-7|TRBV7-9
TGTGCCAGCAGCTTAGTCGGAGAGACCTACGAGCAGTACTTC
CASSLVGETYEQYF
>.|many|TRBJ1-5|TRBV19
TGTGCCAGTAGTAACAATCCGGGACCTGGAGTGCCCCAGCATTTT
CASSNNPGPGVPQHF
>.|few|TRBJ2-5|TRBV5-6
TGTGCCAGCAGCTTCTCACCGGCGGGCAGGCGGGACCAAGAGACCCAGTACTTC
CASSFSPAGRRDQETQYF
>TRBD2|.|TRBJ2-7|TRBV20-1
TGCAGTGCTAGAGCCCCGACTAGCGGGGGCGAGCAGTACTTC
CSARAPTSGGEQYF
>TRBD2|.|TRBJ2-1|TRBV20-1
TGCAGTGCTCGCGGGACTAGCGGAGAACTCTACAATGAGCAGTTCTTC
CSARGTSGELYNEQFF
>.|.|TRBJ2-1|TRBV14
TGTGCCAGCAGGAAAGACTCCGACAATGAGCAGTTCTTC
CASRKDSDNEQFF
>.|.|TRBJ1-6|TRBV19
TGTGCCAGTAGTATAGGAGATAATTCACCCCTCCACTTT
CASSIGDNSPLHF
>TRBD1|few|TRBJ1-2|TRBV12-3/TRBV12-4
TGTGCCAGCAGCGGGACAGGTAGCTACACCTTC
CASSGTGSYTF
>TRBD1|.|TRBJ1-6|TRBV12-3/TRBV12-4
TGTGCCAGCAGACCACAGGGGACGCCAGGGTCACCCCTCCACTTT
CASRPQGTPGSPLHF
>.|.|TRBJ2-6|TRBV7-6
TGTGCCAGCAGTTACACACAGGGACCGCTATCTGGGGCCAACGTCCTGACTTTC
CASSYTQGPLSGANVLTF
>.|many|TRBJ2-5|TRBV5-1
TGCGCCAGCAGCTTGACAGGAAGATTCGAAGAGACCCAGTACTTC
CASSLTGRFEETQYF
>TRBD1|many|TRBJ2-6|TRBV7-3
TGTGCCAGCAGCTTAAGGGGACAGGGCATGACTACTGGGGCCAACGTCCTGACTTTC
CASSLRGQGMTTGANVLTF
>.|.|TRBJ1-3|TRBV10-3
TGTGCCATCAGTGAGTCTGGGTGGGACTCTGGAAACACCATATATTTT
CAISESGWDSGNTIYF
>TRBD1|.|TRBJ2-2|TRBV7-2
TGTGCCAGCAGCTACGACAGGGGTACCGGGGAGCTGTTTTTT
CASSYDRGTGELFF
>TRBD1|.|TRBJ2-7|TRBV9
TGTGCTGGCAGACAGGGAAAAGCTTACGAGCAGTACTTC
CAGRQGKAYEQYF
>.|.|TRBJ2-7|TRBV19
TGTGCCAGTAGTATAGCGGGATACGGCACTTACGAGCAGTACTTC
CASSIAGYGTYEQYF